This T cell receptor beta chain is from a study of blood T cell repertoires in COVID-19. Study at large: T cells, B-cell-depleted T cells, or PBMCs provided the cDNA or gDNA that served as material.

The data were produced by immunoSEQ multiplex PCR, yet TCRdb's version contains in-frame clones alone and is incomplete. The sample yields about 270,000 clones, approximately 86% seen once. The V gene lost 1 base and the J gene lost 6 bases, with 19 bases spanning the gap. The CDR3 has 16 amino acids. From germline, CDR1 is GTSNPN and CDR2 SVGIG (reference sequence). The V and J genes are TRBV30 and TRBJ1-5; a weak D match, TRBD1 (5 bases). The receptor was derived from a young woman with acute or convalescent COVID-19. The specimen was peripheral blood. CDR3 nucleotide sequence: TGTGCCTGGAGTGGTGGGGGGGTAAAGGTAACTCAGCCCCAGCATTTT. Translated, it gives CAWSGGGVKVTQPQHF.